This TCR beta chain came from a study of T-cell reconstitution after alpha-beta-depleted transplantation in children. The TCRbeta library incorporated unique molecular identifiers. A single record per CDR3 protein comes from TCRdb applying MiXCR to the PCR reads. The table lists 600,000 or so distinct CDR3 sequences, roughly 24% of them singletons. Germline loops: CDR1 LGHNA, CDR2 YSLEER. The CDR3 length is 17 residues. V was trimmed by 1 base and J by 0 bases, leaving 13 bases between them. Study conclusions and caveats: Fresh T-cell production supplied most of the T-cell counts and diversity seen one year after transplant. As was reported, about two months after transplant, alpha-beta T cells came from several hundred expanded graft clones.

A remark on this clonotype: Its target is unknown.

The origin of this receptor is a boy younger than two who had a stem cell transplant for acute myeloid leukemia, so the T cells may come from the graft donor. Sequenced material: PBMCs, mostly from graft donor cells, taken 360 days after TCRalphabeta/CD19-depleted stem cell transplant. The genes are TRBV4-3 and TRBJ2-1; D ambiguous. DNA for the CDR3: TGCGCCAGCAGCCAAGGCCCCACCCAGCCCTCCTACAATGAGCAGTTCTTC. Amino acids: CASSQGPTQPSYNEQFF.